The next 11 T cell receptor beta chains were all read from a single sample in a study of blood T cell dynamics during melanoma immunotherapy. The sample's time point: pre-treatment baseline. Method: immunoSEQ multiplex PCR; TCRdb's copy keeps in-frame clones and lacks some. This sample carries several thousand clones, less than 90% of them seen once, and the ten largest clones take approximately 14%. The sequencing here drew on blood, taken from a patient treated with checkpoint blockade. These receptors were obtained from a human donor with melanoma.

The gene calls are TRBV4-2 and TRBJ1-3; perhaps TRBD1 as D (6 bases). Trimming took off 4 bases at V and 3 bases at J, with 16 bases between the two ends. The germline V gene encodes CDR1 LGHNA and CDR2 YNFKEQ. The length of the CDR3 is 16 residues. CDR3 DNA: TGTGCCAGCAGCCCAAGGGGGACCCCCCTTGGAAACACCATATATTTT. It is translated as CASSPRGTPLGNTIYF.

V usage is TRBV6-1 and J usage is TRBJ1-1; D gene unclear. CDR1 and CDR2 from the germline V gene are MNHNS and SASEGT. The V end was cut by 4 bases, the J end by 1 base, with 7 bases between. There are 13 residues in the CDR3. CDR3 bases: TGTGCCAGCAGTGTAGTCAGGAACACTGAAGCTTTCTTT. Encoded protein: CASSVVRNTEAFF.

The chain recombines TRBV28 with TRBJ2-5; D gene unclear. CDR3 length equals 12 residues. The germline V gene has CDR1 MDHEN and CDR2 SYDVKM. The ends were cut back, 7 bases at V and 5 bases at J, with 11 bases in the middle. The CDR3 DNA reads TGTGCCAGCAATCAACTCGCTGAGACCCAGTACTTC. Its protein is CASNQLAETQYF. Combining the CDR3 with reference TRBV28 and TRBJ2-5 gives the whole variable domain DVKVTQSSRYLVKRTGEKVFLECVQDMDHENMFWYRQDPGLGLRLIYFSYDVKMKEKGDIPEGYSVSREKKERFSLILESASTNQTSMYLCASNQLAETQYFGPGTRLLVL.

This sequence joins TRBV5-1 and TRBJ1-1; D is ambiguous. The CDR3 is 13 residues long. V was trimmed by 4 bases and J by 1 base, leaving 8 bases between them. Looked up from germline, CDR1 is SGHRS and CDR2 is YFSETQ. CDR3 region: CASSLTKNTEAFF. The CDR3, as DNA: TGCGCCAGCAGCCTGACAAAGAACACTGAAGCTTTCTTT.

The genes are TRBV15 and TRBJ2-5; D remains unclear. The last part of the DNA fits TRBJ2-7 better; the J call may be wrong. This CDR3 has 13 amino acids. The V gene's germline CDR1 is LNHNV and CDR2 YYDKDF (reference sequence). Written as DNA, the CDR3 is TGTGCCACCAGCAGAGATCTCGGTACCGAGCAGTACTTC. This encodes CATSRDLGTEQYF.

The rearrangement uses TRBV6-5 and TRBJ1-2; the D gene is possibly TRBD1 (5 bases). The ends were cut back, 2 bases at V and 8 bases at J, with 18 bases in the middle. The CDR3 extends over 15 amino acids. Looked up from germline, CDR1 is MNHEY and CDR2 is SVGAGI. For the CDR3, the DNA is TGTGCCAGCAGTTACCTCGACACGAGCAACAGGGGCTACACCTTC. Translated: CASSYLDTSNRGYTF.

The chain carries TRBV2 and TRBJ1-2; 7 bases are a match to TRBD1. Germline values: CDR1 SNHLY, CDR2 FYNNEI. The J segment lost 5 bases and the V segment lost 6 bases, leaving 3 bases of the junction unmatched. This CDR3 is 12 amino acids long. CDR3 nucleotides: TGTGCCAGCAGCGTACAGGGGTATGGCTACACCTTC. Translation gives CASSVQGYGYTF.

The gene calls are TRBV29-1 and TRBJ1-2; D gene ambiguous. The length of the CDR3 is 15 residues. V was trimmed by 3 bases and J by 4 bases, leaving 18 bases between them. Germline CDR1 and CDR2: SQVTM and ANQGSEA. The CDR3 sequence is CSVDLAGSSFYGYTF. The CDR3 region has the DNA TGCAGCGTTGATTTAGCGGGATCCTCATTCTATGGCTACACCTTC.

With regard to this clone: In the same sample, other DNA sequences code for this CDR3. The V gene is TRBV7-6, the J gene TRBJ1-2; TRBD1 is a possible D gene (6 bases). The CDR3 has 12 residues. Between the trimmed V and J ends, which lost 5 bases and 5 bases, there was a span of 9 bases. Germline V gives CDR1 SGHVS, CDR2 FNYEAQ. CDR3 sequence (DNA): TGTGCCAGCAGCCCAGGGGTATATGGCTACACCTTC. It is translated as CASSPGVYGYTF.

The chain recombines TRBV9 with TRBJ2-6, with 7 bases identical to TRBD1. This CDR3 comprises 17 residues. The ends lost 0 bases at V and 0 bases at J; junction bases unmatched: 3. Per germline, CDR1 SGDLS and CDR2 YYNGEE. The DNA of the CDR3 is TGTGCCAGCAGCGTAGCAGGGACAGTCTCTGGGGCCAACGTCCTGACTTTC. Amino acid sequence: CASSVAGTVSGANVLTF. Together with reference TRBV9 and TRBJ2-6, the CDR3 gives the full variable domain: DSGVTQTPKHLITATGQRVTLRCSPRSGDLSVYWYQQSLDQGLQFLIQYYNGEERAKGNILERFSAQQFPDLHSELNLSSLELGDSALYFCASSVAGTVSGANVLTFGAGSRLTVL.

V is TRBV6-5 and J is TRBJ2-5, with TRBD2 identical over 11 bases. This CDR3 has 13 residues. With 10 bases clipped from V and 6 bases from J, the junction kept 7 bases outside the gene matches. Germline values: CDR1 MNHEY, CDR2 SVGAGI. In DNA, the CDR3 is TGTGCCACAATGCGACTAGCGGGGAAGACCCAGTACTTC. Translated, it gives CATMRLAGKTQYF.